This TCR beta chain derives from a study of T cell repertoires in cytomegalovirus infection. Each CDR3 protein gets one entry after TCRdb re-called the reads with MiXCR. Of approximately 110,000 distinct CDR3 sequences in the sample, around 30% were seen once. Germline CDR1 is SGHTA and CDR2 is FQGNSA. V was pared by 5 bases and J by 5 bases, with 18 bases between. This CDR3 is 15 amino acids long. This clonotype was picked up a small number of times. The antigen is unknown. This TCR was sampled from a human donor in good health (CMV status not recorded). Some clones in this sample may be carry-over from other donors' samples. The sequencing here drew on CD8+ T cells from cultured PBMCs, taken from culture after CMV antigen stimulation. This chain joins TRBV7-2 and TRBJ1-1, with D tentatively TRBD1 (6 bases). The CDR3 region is CASSAFGGGVTEAFF. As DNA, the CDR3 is TGTGCCAGCAGCGCTTTCGGGGGCGGGGTTACTGAAGCTTTCTTT.